This entry lists 9 T cell receptor beta chains sequenced from one sample in a study of blood T cell repertoires in COVID-19. The protocol was immunoSEQ multiplex PCR, while the TCRdb copy is restricted to in-frame clones and leaves out a portion. This table has roughly 100,000 clones, around four fifths appearing once. The sequencing input was peripheral blood. The receptors derive from a man in his sixties with acute or convalescent COVID-19.

This chain links TRBV6-5 with TRBJ2-5; weak D call: TRBD1 (7 bases). V lost 4 bases to trimming and J lost 5 bases, with 17 bases between them. The CDR3 runs 15 residues. Germline V gene lookup returns CDR1 MNHEY and CDR2 SVGAGI. The CDR3 loop reads CASSWSGGTGETQYF. The CDR3 nucleotides are TGTGCCAGCAGTTGGTCAGGGGGGACGGGGGAGACCCAGTACTTC.

V and J are TRBV4-2 and TRBJ1-5; D gene unclear. Germline CDR1 is LGHNA and CDR2 is YNFKEQ. Trimming cost V 1 base and J 4 bases, with 14 bases left between them. This CDR3 contains 16 residues. The CDR3 DNA reads TGTGCCAGCAGCCAAGTAGGGAGGGAAGTGAATCAGCCCCAGCATTTT. Its translation: CASSQVGREVNQPQHF.

J is TRBJ1-2 and V is TRBV27; tentatively, D is TRBD1 (6 bases). This CDR3 has 14 amino acids. The germline gives CDR1 MNHEY, CDR2 SMNVEV (reference sequence). V lost 0 bases to trimming and J lost 6 bases, with 11 bases between them. DNA of the CDR3: TGTGCCAGCAGTTTATCTCGCGGACAGCATGGCTACACCTTC. Translated, it gives CASSLSRGQHGYTF.

CDR3 DNA: TGTGCCAGCAGCCAAGATCTAGCGGGAGAGGATGAGCAGTTCTTC. It is translated as CASSQDLAGEDEQFF. The rearrangement links TRBV3-1 (or the pseudogene TRBV3-2) to TRBJ2-1; 10 bases are shared with TRBD2. This CDR3 region has 15 residues. Germline CDR1 reads LGHDT; CDR2 reads YNNKEL (reference sequence). V was pared by 0 bases and J by 8 bases, with 4 bases of the junction left unmatched.

J is TRBJ1-3 and V is TRBV3-1 (or the pseudogene TRBV3-2); no reliable D call. The CDR3 spans 15 residues. Germline V gene data show CDR1 as LGHDT and CDR2 as YNNKEL (reference sequence). V was clipped by 6 bases and J by 2 bases, with 14 bases between them. The CDR3: CASRPTLGPGNTIYF. CDR3 sequence (DNA): TGTGCCAGCAGGCCCACACTAGGTCCTGGAAACACCATATATTTT.

The chain joins TRBV13 to TRBJ1-2, with D unresolved. The CDR3 length is 15 residues. Germline CDR1 PRHDT, CDR2 FYEKMQ (reference sequence). Trimming shortened V by 2 bases and J by 4 bases, and 14 bases separated the two germline ends. The CDR3 DNA reads TGTGCCAGCAGCTTACAATACAGCTACCTCTATGGCTACACCTTC. It encodes CASSLQYSYLYGYTF.

The chain carries TRBV28 and TRBJ2-1, with 7 bases identical to TRBD2. The CDR3 contains 15 residues. Germline V CDR1 and CDR2: MDHEN, SYDVKM. Trimming at V came to 3 bases and at J to 4 bases, leaving 6 bases not matched to a gene. The CDR3 is CASSFAGALYNEQFF. In DNA, the CDR3 is TGTGCCAGCAGTTTCGCGGGAGCCCTATACAATGAGCAGTTCTTC.

The gene calls are TRBV7-6 and TRBJ2-3; 7 nucleotides agree with TRBD2. Germline values: CDR1 SGHVS, CDR2 FNYEAQ. CDR3 length: 16 residues. V lost 0 bases, J lost 3 bases, and 6 bases stayed unmatched. CDR3 sequence (DNA): TGTGCCAGCAGCTTAGCAGGGGCAGCGGGAACAGATACGCAGTATTTT. Translation: CASSLAGAAGTDTQYF.

This clone was seen just once. The CDR3 DNA reads as TGTGCCAGCAGTCTAGACAGGGCTGGGGCCGGGGAGCTGTTTTTT. This encodes CASSLDRAGAGELFF. The rearrangement links TRBV7-9 to TRBJ2-2; 7 nucleotides match TRBD1. V shed 6 bases and J 6 bases; nucleotides not matched to a gene: 10. In germline, CDR1 is SEHNR, CDR2 FQNEAQ (reference sequence). This CDR3 has 15 residues.